A single sample is the source of the 32 T cell receptor beta chains below, sequenced in a study of blood T cell repertoires in COVID-19. Sequencing used immunoSEQ multiplex PCR; TCRdb keeps in-frame clones, though not all of them. The data show fewer than 450,000 clones, 88% seen once. Sequenced input: peripheral blood. The origin of the receptors is a woman in her 70s with COVID-19, enrolled during active disease.

V gene TRBV28 combines with J gene TRBJ2-4; 7 positions match TRBD2. The CDR3 has 14 amino acids. Germline values: CDR1 MDHEN, CDR2 SYDVKM. V dropped 3 bases and J dropped 3; count of bases not matched to a gene: 2. The CDR3 region has the DNA TGTGCCAGCAGTTTTTCGGGGGGCAAAAACATTCAGTACTTC. It encodes CASSFSGGKNIQYF.

This chain connects TRBV24-1 to TRBJ2-3; 7 bases line up with TRBD1. V shed 9 bases and J 7 bases; nucleotides not matched to a gene: 6. The CDR3 extends over 12 amino acids. The germline gives CDR1 KGHDR, CDR2 SFDVKD. As DNA, the CDR3 is TGTGCCACCTCTGAACAGGGGTATACGCAGTATTTT. The encoded protein is CATSEQGYTQYF.

V usage is TRBV4-2 and J usage is TRBJ1-1; TRBD1 might be the D (6 bases). The CDR3 is made up of 14 amino acids. Germline CDR1 reads LGHNA; CDR2 reads YNFKEQ. The germline V and J ends were trimmed by 4 bases and 0 bases, with 9 bases remaining between them. This CDR3 reads CASSPDSLNTEAFF. CDR3 bases: TGTGCCAGCAGCCCGGACAGCCTGAACACTGAAGCTTTCTTT.

This clone was picked up one time. The genes are TRBV6-2 or TRBV6-3 and TRBJ2-5; 8 bases map to TRBD2. J was trimmed by 6 bases and V by 2 bases; bases with no gene match: 8. From germline, CDR1 is MNHEY and CDR2 SVGEGT. The CDR3 spans 15 residues. CDR3 DNA: TGTGCCAGCAGTTACGAACGGGGGGGCGGGCAGACCCAGTACTTC. Its protein is CASSYERGGGQTQYF.

This clone came up once. The same CDR3 also results from other DNA sequences found in this sample. V and J are TRBV2 and TRBJ1-1; 10 bases match TRBD1. Germline V gives CDR1 SNHLY, CDR2 FYNNEI. The CDR3 consists of 14 residues. The V and J ends lost 4 bases and 4 bases, in that order; junction bases with no gene match: 3. CDR3 amino acids: CASSGQGASTEAFF. CDR3 bases: TGTGCCAGCAGTGGACAGGGGGCAAGCACTGAAGCTTTCTTT.

V is TRBV20-1 and J is TRBJ2-5, with D maybe TRBD2 (6 bases). Germline V gene data show CDR1 as DFQATT and CDR2 as SNEGSKA (reference sequence). The length of the CDR3 is 15 residues. The ends were cut back, 3 bases at V and 5 bases at J, with 19 bases in the middle. The DNA of the CDR3 is TGCAGTGCTAGTCCCCGGGACTCTTCGAGGGAGACCCAGTACTTC. This codes for CSASPRDSSRETQYF.

The chain combines TRBV28 with TRBJ1-1, with 9 bases lining up with TRBD1. The trim removed 2 bases at V and 6 bases at J, leaving 4 bases unmatched. CDR1 MDHEN and CDR2 SYDVKM come from the germline V gene. The CDR3 covers 14 residues. The CDR3 sequence is CASSLGTGWAEAFF. The CDR3 region has the DNA TGTGCCAGCAGTTTAGGGACAGGGTGGGCTGAAGCTTTCTTT. Complete variable domain (other parts from reference TRBV28 and TRBJ1-1): DVKVTQSSRYLVKRTGEKVFLECVQDMDHENMFWYRQDPGLGLRLIYFSYDVKMKEKGDIPEGYSVSREKKERFSLILESASTNQTSMYLCASSLGTGWAEAFFGQGTRLTVV.

V gene TRBV29-1 combines with J gene TRBJ2-1, with a weak D call TRBD1 (5 bases). Deletions cut 4 bases from V and 10 bases from J, with 11 bases between. Per the germline V gene, CDR1 is SQVTM and CDR2 is ANQGSEA. The CDR3 sequence is 11 residues long. The DNA of the CDR3 is TGCAGCGTTGCCAGGGTTTGGGAGCAGTTCTTC. Its translation: CSVARVWEQFF.

This clone was observed a handful of times. V and J are TRBV30 and TRBJ2-1; D may be TRBD2 (5 bases). The CDR3 is 18 amino acids. Between the trimmed V and J ends, which lost 0 bases and 0 bases, there was a span of 18 bases. Looked up from germline, CDR1 is GTSNPN and CDR2 is SVGIG (reference sequence). CDR3 coding DNA: TGTGCCTGGAGTGTAGGCCGATGGACTGGGAGCTCCTACAATGAGCAGTTCTTC. This sequence encodes CAWSVGRWTGSSYNEQFF.

The chain uses TRBV6-5 and TRBJ2-3; D is undetermined. Per the germline V gene, CDR1 is MNHEY and CDR2 is SVGAGI. V was pared by 4 bases and J by 4 bases, with 12 bases between. There are 14 residues in the CDR3. The CDR3 spells CASSWNGPSDTQYF. The CDR3 DNA follows: TGTGCCAGCAGTTGGAATGGGCCTTCAGATACGCAGTATTTT.

About this clone itself: The identical CDR3 is also encoded by other nucleotide sequences in the sample. V is TRBV18 and J is TRBJ2-3; tentative D call: TRBD1 (6 bases). Germline V gene data show CDR1 as KGHSH and CDR2 as LQKENI. V dropped 3 bases and J dropped 2 bases, with 12 bases sitting between them. This CDR3 is 15 amino acids long. CDR3 bases: TGTGCCAGCTCACCCCCAGGGGCTTCCACAGATACGCAGTATTTT. Residues: CASSPPGASTDTQYF. The full variable domain, with the rest looked up from reference TRBV18 and TRBJ2-3, is NAGVMQNPRHLVRRRGQEARLRCSPMKGHSHVYWYRQLPEEGLKFMVYLQKENIIDESGMPKERFSAEFPKEGPSILRIQQVVRGDSAAYFCASSPPGASTDTQYFGPGTRLTVL.

This rearrangement joins TRBV4-2 to TRBJ2-1, with D perhaps matching TRBD1 (6 bases). Trimming pared 0 bases from V and 0 bases from J, leaving 18 bases between. There are 19 residues in the CDR3. CDR1 and CDR2 from the germline V gene are LGHNA and YNFKEQ. In DNA form, the CDR3 reads TGTGCCAGCAGCCAAGATCTTCTGGGGACATATAGCTCCTACAATGAGCAGTTCTTC. Translation: CASSQDLLGTYSSYNEQFF.

This sequence joins TRBV30 and TRBJ2-5; no clear D. Germline V gene lookup returns CDR1 GTSNPN and CDR2 SVGIG (reference sequence). CDR3 length: 16 amino acids. With 2 bases removed from V and 2 bases from J, the gap between germline ends came to 18 bases. This CDR3 reads CAWSNPTTTGQETQYF. For the CDR3, the DNA is TGTGCCTGGAGTAACCCCACAACAACGGGTCAAGAGACCCAGTACTTC.

A few counts support this clone. CDR3 DNA: TGCGCCAGCGGGGAGGGGCGAGGGGAGACCCAGTACTTC. It codes for CASGEGRGETQYF. The chain combines TRBV5-1 with TRBJ2-5, with 7 bases matching TRBD2. Germline CDR1 SGHRS, CDR2 YFSETQ. The CDR3 length is 13 residues. The trim removed 7 bases at V and 5 bases at J, leaving 8 bases unmatched.

The chain couples TRBV3-1 (or the pseudogene TRBV3-2) to TRBJ1-2; D is unclear. Trimming pared 4 bases from V and 2 bases from J, leaving 17 bases between. CDR1 is LGHDT and CDR2 is YNNKEL in the germline V gene (reference sequence). There are 16 residues in the CDR3. The DNA for the CDR3 is TGTGCCAGCAGCCTCTATCGGCCTTACAGAAACTATGGCTACACCTTC. This sequence encodes CASSLYRPYRNYGYTF.

The chain links TRBV7-9 to TRBJ2-2; D is unclear. Trimming left V 5 bases short and J 5 bases short, with 12 bases between. This CDR3 comprises 14 residues. CDR1 is SEHNR, CDR2 FQNEAQ, per germline (reference sequence). This CDR3 reads CASSPPSGTGELFF. The CDR3 region has the DNA TGTGCCAGCAGCCCCCCTTCCGGGACCGGGGAGCTGTTTTTT.

The rearrangement joins TRBV7-3 to TRBJ2-1; 7 bases agree with TRBD1. In germline, CDR1 is SGHTA, CDR2 FQGTGA. The CDR3 is 13 residues long. V lost 3 bases and J lost 4; bases outside the gene matches: 0. This CDR3 is CASSLGQYNEQFF. The CDR3 DNA reads as TGTGCCAGCAGCTTGGGACAGTACAATGAGCAGTTCTTC.

The V gene is TRBV19, the J gene TRBJ2-1, with 12 bases lining up with TRBD2. J lost 7 bases, V lost 1 base, and 11 bases had no gene match. Germline CDR1 is LNHDA and CDR2 is SQIVND (reference sequence). The CDR3 runs to 18 residues. CDR3 in amino acids: CASSIVNLAGGPRNEQFF. DNA for the CDR3: TGTGCCAGTAGTATAGTTAATCTAGCGGGGGGGCCTCGGAATGAGCAGTTCTTC.

The V and J genes are TRBV7-8 and TRBJ2-3; no definite D call. From germline, CDR1 is SGHVS and CDR2 FQNEAQ. V was pared by 5 bases and J by 0 bases, with 6 bases between. The CDR3 runs 13 residues. The CDR3 DNA reads TGTGCCAGCAGCACCCAGAGCACAGATACGCAGTATTTT. Its translation is CASSTQSTDTQYF.

The J gene is TRBJ1-2, the V gene TRBV18, with 8 bases matching TRBD1. CDR3 size: 15 residues. Germline V gives CDR1 KGHSH, CDR2 LQKENI. Trimming removed 3 bases from V and 8 bases from J; junction bases left unmatched: 11. The CDR3 DNA reads as TGTGCCAGCTCACCTTTTGGGGGACAGGATGGGGGCTACACCTTC. Its translation is CASSPFGGQDGGYTF.

The CDR3 is CASSHVSGGTTNTGELFF. CDR3 coding DNA: TGTGCCAGCAGCCACGTTAGCGGGGGGACTACGAACACCGGGGAGCTGTTTTTT. V gene TRBV3-1 (or the pseudogene TRBV3-2) combines with J gene TRBJ2-2, with 10 bases that match TRBD2. The CDR3 loop spans 18 amino acids. Germline V gives CDR1 LGHDT, CDR2 YNNKEL (reference sequence). V lost 3 bases to trimming and J lost 0 bases; unmatched junction nucleotides: 7.

The chain is built from TRBV20-1 and TRBJ2-3, with no clear D. This CDR3 contains 14 residues. Germline V gene sequence: CDR1 DFQATT, CDR2 SNEGSKA (reference sequence). Trimming pared 3 bases from V and 3 bases from J, leaving 13 bases between. CDR3 in DNA: TGCAGTGCTAGTGCAGCCGGGTTAACAGATACGCAGTATTTT. Protein sequence: CSASAAGLTDTQYF.

Only one count was recorded for this clone. The chain combines TRBV24-1 with TRBJ1-1, with 9 bases that match TRBD1. V lost 3 bases, J lost 5 bases, and 3 bases stayed unmatched. The CDR3 loop spans 14 amino acids. Germline assignment: CDR1 KGHDR and CDR2 SFDVKD. This chain's CDR3 is CATSDNRGRTEAFF. CDR3 DNA sequence: TGTGCCACCAGTGATAACAGGGGGCGGACTGAAGCTTTCTTT.

The V gene is TRBV30, the J gene TRBJ1-4; a weak D match, TRBD1 (5 bases). This CDR3 region has 14 residues. The V gene lost 0 bases and the J gene lost 8 bases, with 13 bases spanning the gap. Germline-derived CDR1 and CDR2 are GTSNPN and SVGIG (reference sequence). CDR3 residues: CAWSVGQGREKLFF. The CDR3 region has the DNA TGTGCCTGGAGTGTCGGGCAGGGCAGGGAAAAACTGTTTTTT. The whole variable domain, remainder taken from reference TRBV30 and TRBJ1-4, is SQTIHQWPATLVQPVGSPLSLECTVEGTSNPNLYWYRQAAGRGLQLLFYSVGIGQISSEVPQNLSASRPQDRQFILSSKKLLLSDSGFYLCAWSVGQGREKLFFGSGTQLSVL.

In regard to this clone: This sample also contains other DNA sequences that code for the same CDR3. CDR3: CASSFGETQYF. The CDR3 nucleotides read TGTGCCAGCAGTTTCGGGGAGACCCAGTACTTC. The chain links TRBV6-2 or TRBV6-3 to TRBJ2-5, with D uncertain. Trimming stripped 4 bases from V and 5 bases from J, with 5 bases between. CDR1 is MNHEY and CDR2 is SVGEGT in the germline V gene. This CDR3 has 11 amino acids.

The genes are TRBV5-4 and TRBJ2-3, with TRBD1 matching over 10 bases. After removal of 4 bases from V and 3 bases from J, the junction contained 2 bases not matched to a gene. The CDR3 is made up of 14 amino acids. CDR1 and CDR2 (germline): SGHNT, YYREEE (reference sequence). The CDR3: CASSADRGTDTQYF. DNA of the CDR3: TGTGCCAGCAGCGCGGACAGGGGGACAGATACGCAGTATTTT.

The chain couples TRBV29-1 to TRBJ1-1, with 7 bases lining up with TRBD1. There are 11 residues in the CDR3. Germline loops: CDR1 SQVTM, CDR2 ANQGSEA. The junction had 3 bases not matched to a gene; V was cut back by 3 bases and J by 8 bases. The CDR3 protein is CSVDRGREAFF. CDR3 DNA: TGCAGCGTTGACAGGGGGAGAGAAGCTTTCTTT.

This chain connects TRBV25-1 to TRBJ1-4, with a weak D call TRBD1 (5 bases). The CDR3 is 16 residues long. The germline CDR1 and CDR2 sequences are MGHDK and SYGVNS. V gave up 4 bases and J gave up 0 bases, with 12 bases separating them. CDR3 amino acids: CASSGPTGATNEKLFF. CDR3 nucleotide sequence: TGTGCCAGCAGTGGCCCCACGGGGGCAACTAATGAAAAACTGTTTTTT.

This chain joins TRBV5-1 and TRBJ2-3; 8 bases line up with TRBD2. The germline CDR1 and CDR2 sequences are SGHRS and YFSETQ. V lost 0 bases to trimming and J lost 2 bases; unmatched junction nucleotides: 8. This CDR3 is 17 amino acids long. The CDR3 region is CASSLAGGERSTDTQYF. In nucleotides, the CDR3 is TGCGCCAGCAGCTTGGCCGGGGGGGAGAGATCCACAGATACGCAGTATTTT.

The DNA of the CDR3 is TGTGCCAGCAGCAAGCGGGGGGGCTCAGATACGCAGTATTTT. This sequence encodes CASSKRGGSDTQYF. V usage is TRBV3-1 (or the pseudogene TRBV3-2) and J usage is TRBJ2-3, with 10 nucleotides matching TRBD2. The V and J ends lost 5 bases and 4 bases, in that order; junction bases with no gene match: 3. The V gene's germline CDR1 is LGHDT and CDR2 YNNKEL (reference sequence). This CDR3 spans 14 amino acids.

The chain recombines TRBV5-1 with TRBJ2-7, with TRBD2 identical over 12 bases. Germline V lookup: CDR1 SGHRS, CDR2 YFSETQ. V was clipped by 3 bases and J by 3 bases; unmatched bases: 7. This CDR3 is 16 amino acids long. CDR3 amino acids: CASSSSSGGAIYEQYF. The CDR3 coding sequence is TGCGCCAGCAGCTCTTCTAGCGGGGGGGCAATCTACGAGCAGTACTTC.

The J gene is TRBJ2-1, the V gene TRBV5-5, with 7 bases matching TRBD2. This CDR3 spans 15 amino acids. Germline V gene lookup returns CDR1 SGHKS and CDR2 YYEKEE (reference sequence). V dropped 0 bases and J dropped 3; count of bases not matched to a gene: 3. CDR3 bases: TGTGCCAGCAGCTTGGAGAAGCGGGGCTACAATGAGCAGTTCTTC. This encodes CASSLEKRGYNEQFF.